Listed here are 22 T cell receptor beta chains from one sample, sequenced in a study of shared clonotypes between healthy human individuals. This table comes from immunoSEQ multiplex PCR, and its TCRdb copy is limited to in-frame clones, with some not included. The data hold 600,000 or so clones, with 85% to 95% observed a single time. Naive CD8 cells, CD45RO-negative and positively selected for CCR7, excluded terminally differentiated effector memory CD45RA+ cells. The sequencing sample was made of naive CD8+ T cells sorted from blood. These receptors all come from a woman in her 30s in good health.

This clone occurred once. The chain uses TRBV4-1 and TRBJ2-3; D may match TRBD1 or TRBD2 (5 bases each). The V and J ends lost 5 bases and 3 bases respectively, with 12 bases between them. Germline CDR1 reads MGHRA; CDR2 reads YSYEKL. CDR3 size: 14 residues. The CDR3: CASSGWGMTDTQYF. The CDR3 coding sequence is TGCGCCAGCAGCGGGTGGGGGATGACAGATACGCAGTATTTT.

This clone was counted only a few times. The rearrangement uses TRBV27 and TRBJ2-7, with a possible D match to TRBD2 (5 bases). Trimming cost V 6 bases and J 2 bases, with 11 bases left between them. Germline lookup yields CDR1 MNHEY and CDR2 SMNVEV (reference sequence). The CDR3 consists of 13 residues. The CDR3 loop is CASRVGVPYEQYF. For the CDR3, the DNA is TGTGCCAGCAGGGTGGGAGTCCCCTACGAGCAGTACTTC.

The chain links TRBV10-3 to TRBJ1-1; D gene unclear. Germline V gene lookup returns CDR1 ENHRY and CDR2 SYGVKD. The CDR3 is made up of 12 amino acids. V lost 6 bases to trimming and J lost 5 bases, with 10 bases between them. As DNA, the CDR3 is TGTGCCATCAGAGATGGTAGGACTGAAGCTTTCTTT. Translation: CAIRDGRTEAFF.

CDR3 nucleotide sequence: TGTGCCAGCAGTCCTATAGGGTACAATGAGCAGTTCTTC. This encodes CASSPIGYNEQFF. The V gene is TRBV27, the J gene TRBJ2-1; D is uncertain. Trimming took off 5 bases at V and 4 bases at J, with 9 bases between the two ends. Germline CDR1 is MNHEY and CDR2 is SMNVEV (reference sequence). The CDR3 has 13 amino acids.

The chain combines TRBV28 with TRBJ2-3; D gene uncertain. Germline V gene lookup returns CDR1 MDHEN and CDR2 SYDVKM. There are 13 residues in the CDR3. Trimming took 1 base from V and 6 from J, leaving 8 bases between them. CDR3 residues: CASSLSQTDTQYF. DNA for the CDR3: TGTGCCAGCAGTTTATCCCAGACCGATACGCAGTATTTT.

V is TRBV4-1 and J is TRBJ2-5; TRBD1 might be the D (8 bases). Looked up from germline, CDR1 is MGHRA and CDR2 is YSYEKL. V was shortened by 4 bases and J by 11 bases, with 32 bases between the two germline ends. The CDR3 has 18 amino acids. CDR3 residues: CASSLKGGGTGFYREQYF. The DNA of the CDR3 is TGCGCCAGCAGCCTCAAGGGGGGAGGGACAGGTTTCTATCGGGAGCAGTACTTC.

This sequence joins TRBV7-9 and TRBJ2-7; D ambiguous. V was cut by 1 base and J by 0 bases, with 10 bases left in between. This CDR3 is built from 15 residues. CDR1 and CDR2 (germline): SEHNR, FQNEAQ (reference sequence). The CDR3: CASSLESRSSYEQYF. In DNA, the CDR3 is TGTGCCAGCAGCTTAGAGTCTAGGAGCTCCTACGAGCAGTACTTC.

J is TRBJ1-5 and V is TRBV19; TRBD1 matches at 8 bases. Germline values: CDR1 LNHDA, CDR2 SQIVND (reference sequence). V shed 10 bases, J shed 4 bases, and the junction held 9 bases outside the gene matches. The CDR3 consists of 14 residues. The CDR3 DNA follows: TGTGCCATCGCACAGGGGGTTGGAAATCAGCCCCAGCATTTT. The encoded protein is CAIAQGVGNQPQHF.

The CDR3 nucleotides are TGTGCCAGCAGTTTCTTTCGGGAAGACGATGAAAAACTGTTTTTT. The encoded protein is CASSFFREDDEKLFF. The chain carries TRBV28 and TRBJ1-4; D gene uncertain. V lost 3 bases and J lost 6, with 14 bases in between. The V gene's germline CDR1 is MDHEN and CDR2 SYDVKM. The CDR3 extends over 15 amino acids.

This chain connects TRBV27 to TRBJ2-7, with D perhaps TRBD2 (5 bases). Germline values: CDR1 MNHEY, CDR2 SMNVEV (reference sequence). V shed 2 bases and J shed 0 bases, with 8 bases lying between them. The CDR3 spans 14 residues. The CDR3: CASSLHLASYEQYF. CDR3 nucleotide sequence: TGTGCCAGCAGTTTACACCTAGCCTCCTACGAGCAGTACTTC.

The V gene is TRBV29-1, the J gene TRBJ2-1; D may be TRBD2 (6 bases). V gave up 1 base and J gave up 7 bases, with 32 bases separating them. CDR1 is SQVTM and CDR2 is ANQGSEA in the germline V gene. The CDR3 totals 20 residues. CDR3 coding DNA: TGCAGCGTTGAAGTGATTACTGATGGAAGGACGGCGGGACTTGGGAATGAGCAGTTCTTC. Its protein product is CSVEVITDGRTAGLGNEQFF.

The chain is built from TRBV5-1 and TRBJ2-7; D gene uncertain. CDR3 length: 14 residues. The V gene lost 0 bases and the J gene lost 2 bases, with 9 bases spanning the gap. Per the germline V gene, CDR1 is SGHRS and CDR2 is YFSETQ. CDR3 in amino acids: CASSLGRTAYEQYF. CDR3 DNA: TGCGCCAGCAGCTTGGGGAGAACCGCCTACGAGCAGTACTTC.

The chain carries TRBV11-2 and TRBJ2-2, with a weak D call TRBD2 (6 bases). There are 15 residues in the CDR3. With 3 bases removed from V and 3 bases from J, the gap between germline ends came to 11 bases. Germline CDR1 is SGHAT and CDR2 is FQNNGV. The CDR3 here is CASSLYGGDTGELFF. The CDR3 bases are TGTGCCAGCAGCTTGTACGGGGGTGACACCGGGGAGCTGTTTTTT. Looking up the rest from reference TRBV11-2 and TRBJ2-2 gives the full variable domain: EAGVAQSPRYKIIEKRQSVAFWCNPISGHATLYWYQQILGQGPKLLIQFQNNGVVDDSQLPKDRFSAERLKGVDSTLKIQPAKLEDSAVYLCASSLYGGDTGELFFGEGSRLTVL.

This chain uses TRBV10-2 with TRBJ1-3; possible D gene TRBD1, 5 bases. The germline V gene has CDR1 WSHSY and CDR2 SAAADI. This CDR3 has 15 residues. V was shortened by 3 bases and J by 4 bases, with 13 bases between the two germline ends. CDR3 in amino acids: CASSDFGGAGNTIYF. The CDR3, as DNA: TGCGCCAGCAGTGACTTCGGGGGAGCGGGAAACACCATATATTTT.

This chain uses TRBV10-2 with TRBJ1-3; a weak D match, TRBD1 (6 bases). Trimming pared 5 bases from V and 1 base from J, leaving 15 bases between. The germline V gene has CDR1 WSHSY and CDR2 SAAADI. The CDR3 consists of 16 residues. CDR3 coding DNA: TGCGCCAGCAGTCCCTCGGGGGCGCTTTCTGGAAACACCATATATTTT. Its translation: CASSPSGALSGNTIYF.

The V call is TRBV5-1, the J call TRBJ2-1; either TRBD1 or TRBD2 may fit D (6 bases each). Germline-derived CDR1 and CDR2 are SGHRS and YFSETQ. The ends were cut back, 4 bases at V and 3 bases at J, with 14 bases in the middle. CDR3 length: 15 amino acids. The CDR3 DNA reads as TGCGCCAGCAGCCTAGAGGGGGGACTCTACAATGAGCAGTTCTTC. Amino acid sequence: CASSLEGGLYNEQFF.

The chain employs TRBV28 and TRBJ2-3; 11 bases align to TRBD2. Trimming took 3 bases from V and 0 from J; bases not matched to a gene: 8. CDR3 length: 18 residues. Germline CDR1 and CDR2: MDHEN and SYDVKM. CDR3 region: CASSFGLAGPTSTDTQYF. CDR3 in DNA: TGTGCCAGCAGTTTTGGACTAGCGGGTCCTACTAGCACAGATACGCAGTATTTT.

The CDR3 nucleotides read TGTGCCAGCAGTTTATCACTCCGGGACAGGGGATCAGATACGCAGTATTTT. Amino acids: CASSLSLRDRGSDTQYF. V is TRBV28 and J is TRBJ2-3; 10 bases align to TRBD1. This CDR3 spans 17 amino acids. The V gene's germline CDR1 is MDHEN and CDR2 SYDVKM. The ends lost 1 base at V and 4 bases at J; junction bases unmatched: 8. Based on the CDR3 plus reference TRBV28 and TRBJ2-3, the full variable domain is DVKVTQSSRYLVKRTGEKVFLECVQDMDHENMFWYRQDPGLGLRLIYFSYDVKMKEKGDIPEGYSVSREKKERFSLILESASTNQTSMYLCASSLSLRDRGSDTQYFGPGTRLTVL.

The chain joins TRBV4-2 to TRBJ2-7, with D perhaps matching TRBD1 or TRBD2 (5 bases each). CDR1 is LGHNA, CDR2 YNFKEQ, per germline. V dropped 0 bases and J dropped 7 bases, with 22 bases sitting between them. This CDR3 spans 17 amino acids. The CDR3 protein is CASSQDPRRGVPGEQYF. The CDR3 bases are TGTGCCAGCAGCCAAGATCCGCGGAGAGGGGTTCCTGGGGAGCAGTACTTC.

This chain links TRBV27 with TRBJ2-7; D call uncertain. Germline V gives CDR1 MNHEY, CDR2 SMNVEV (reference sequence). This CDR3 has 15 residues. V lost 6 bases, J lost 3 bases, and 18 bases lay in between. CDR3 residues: CASSPEWRPFYEQYF. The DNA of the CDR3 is TGTGCCAGCAGCCCCGAGTGGCGACCATTCTACGAGCAGTACTTC.

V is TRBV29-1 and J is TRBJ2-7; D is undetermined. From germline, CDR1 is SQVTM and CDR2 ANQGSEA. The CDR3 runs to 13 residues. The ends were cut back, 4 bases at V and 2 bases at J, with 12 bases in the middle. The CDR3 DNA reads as TGCAGCGTTGGCGAGGAGTCCCCCTACGAGCAGTACTTC. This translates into CSVGEESPYEQYF.

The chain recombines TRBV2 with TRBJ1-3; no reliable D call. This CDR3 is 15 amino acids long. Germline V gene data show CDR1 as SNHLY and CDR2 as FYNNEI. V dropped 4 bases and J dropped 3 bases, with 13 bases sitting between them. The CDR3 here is CASSATLIYGNTIYF. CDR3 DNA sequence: TGTGCCAGCAGTGCGACACTAATTTATGGAAACACCATATATTTT.